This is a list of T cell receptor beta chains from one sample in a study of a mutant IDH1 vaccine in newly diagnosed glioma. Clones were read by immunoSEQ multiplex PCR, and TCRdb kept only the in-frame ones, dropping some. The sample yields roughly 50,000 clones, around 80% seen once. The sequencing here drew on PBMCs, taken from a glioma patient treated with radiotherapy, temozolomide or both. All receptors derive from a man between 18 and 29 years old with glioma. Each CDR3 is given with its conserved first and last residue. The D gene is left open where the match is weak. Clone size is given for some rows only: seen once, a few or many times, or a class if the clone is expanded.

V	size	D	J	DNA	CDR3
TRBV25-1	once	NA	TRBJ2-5	TGTGCCAGCAGTGAATTAGGCACCCTCCAAGAGACCCAGTACTTC	CASSELGTLQETQYF
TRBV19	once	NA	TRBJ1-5	TGTGCCAGTAGTGCCTCGACACGTTCTAGCAATCAGCCCCAGCATTTT	CASSASTRSSNQPQHF
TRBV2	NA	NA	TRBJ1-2	TGTGCCAGCAGTGAAATTTGGGGAACTGGCTACACCTTC	CASSEIWGTGYTF
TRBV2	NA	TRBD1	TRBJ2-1	TGTGCCAGCAGGGGACTTGTTGGGACAGGGGGCCGCAATGAGCAGTTCTTC	CASRGLVGTGGRNEQFF
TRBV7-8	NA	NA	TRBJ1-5	TGTGCCAGCAGCCTCTTGGGGGGCTCAGGTCAGCCCCAGCATTTT	CASSLLGGSGQPQHF
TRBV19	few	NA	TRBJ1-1	TGTGCCAGTAGTTTTACAGGGAACACTGAAGCTTTCTTT	CASSFTGNTEAFF
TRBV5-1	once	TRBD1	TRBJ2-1	TGCGCCAGCAGCTTGCTACAGGGGGGCGCGGGAGAGCAGTTCTTC	CASSLLQGGAGEQFF
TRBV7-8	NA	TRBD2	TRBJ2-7	TGTGCCAGCAGCTTTTTTGGGGGGGAAAGCTCCTACGAGCAGTACTTC	CASSFFGGESSYEQYF
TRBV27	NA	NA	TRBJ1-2	TGTGCCAGCAGTCTAGGAGGGGTGGATGGCTACACCTTC	CASSLGGVDGYTF
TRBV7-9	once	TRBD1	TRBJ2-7	TGTGCCAGCGGGATCCAGGGGGCCCACTCCTACGAGCAGTACTTC	CASGIQGAHSYEQYF
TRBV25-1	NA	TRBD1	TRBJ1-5	TGTGCCAGCAGTGAATATAGGACAGGAGGGGGTTATCAGCCCCAGCATTTT	CASSEYRTGGGYQPQHF
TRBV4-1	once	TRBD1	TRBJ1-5	TGCGCCAGCAGCCAAGATCGGCAGGGGGATAGGCCCCAGCATTTT	CASSQDRQGDRPQHF
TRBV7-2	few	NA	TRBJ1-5	TGTGCCAGCAGCCTAGGAGGGGGGGTGGGTCAGCCCCAGCATTTT	CASSLGGGVGQPQHF
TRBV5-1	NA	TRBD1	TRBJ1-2	TGCGCCAGCAGCCCCGGACAGGACAACTATGGCTACACCTTC	CASSPGQDNYGYTF
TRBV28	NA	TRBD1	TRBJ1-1	TGTGCCAGCAGTTCGGGACAGGGAGCTTTCTTT	CASSSGQGAFF
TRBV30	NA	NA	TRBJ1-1	TGTGCCTGGAGTGTAGGATCGGGAAACGCTGAAGCTTTCTTT	CAWSVGSGNAEAFF
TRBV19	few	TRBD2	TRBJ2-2	TGTGCCAGTACCACGGGAGGGGGCACCGGGGAGCTGTTTTTT	CASTTGGGTGELFF
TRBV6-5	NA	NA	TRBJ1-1	TGTGCCAGCAAGCTCGGACTGACGGGCAACACTGAAGCTTTCTTT	CASKLGLTGNTEAFF
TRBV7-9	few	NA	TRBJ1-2	TGTGCCAGCAGCTTGCGGGGCTACACCTTC	CASSLRGYTF
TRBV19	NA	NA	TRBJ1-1	TGTGCCAGTAGTACGGCGGGGGGGCTCAGGACTGAAGCTTTCTTT	CASSTAGGLRTEAFF
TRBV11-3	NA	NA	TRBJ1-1	TGTGCCAGCAGCGTCGGGAACACTGAAGCTTTCTTT	CASSVGNTEAFF
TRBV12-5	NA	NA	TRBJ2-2	TGTGCTAGTGGTTTGGTACTGGGGGGGGGCAACACCGGGGAGCTGTTTTTT	CASGLVLGGGNTGELFF
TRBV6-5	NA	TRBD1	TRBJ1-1	TGTGCCAGCACTCTGTATCAGGGGGCTGAAGCTTTCTTT	CASTLYQGAEAFF
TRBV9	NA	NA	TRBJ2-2	TGTGCCAGCAGCGTTGCGGGACACAGCGCGAACACCGGGGAGCTGTTTTTT	CASSVAGHSANTGELFF
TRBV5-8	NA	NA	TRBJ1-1	TGTGCCAGCAGCTTGGTCGCAGGGGTGAACACTGAAGCTTTCTTT	CASSLVAGVNTEAFF
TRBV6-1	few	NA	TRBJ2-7	TGTGCCAGCAGTGAAGCCAAGGGCGGGGACTCCTACGAGCAGTACTTC	CASSEAKGGDSYEQYF
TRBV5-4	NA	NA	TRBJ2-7	TGTGCCAGCAGTTGGGGACTTGACGAGCAGTACTTC	CASSWGLDEQYF
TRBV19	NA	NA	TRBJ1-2	TGTGCCAGTAGTATAGGAACAGACTATGGCTACACCTTC	CASSIGTDYGYTF
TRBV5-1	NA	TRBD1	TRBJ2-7	TGCGCCAGCACAACAGGGACAGTTTCTTCCTACGAGCAGTACTTC	CASTTGTVSSYEQYF
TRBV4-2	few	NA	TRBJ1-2	TGTGCCAGCAGCCAAGATCCCGGAGGGGGAATCTATGGCTACACCTTC	CASSQDPGGGIYGYTF
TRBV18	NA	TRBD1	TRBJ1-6	TGTGCCAGCTCAAAAGAGAAGGGGGCTTCACCCCTCCACTTT	CASSKEKGASPLHF
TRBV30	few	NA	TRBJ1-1	TGTGCCTGGATCCCAAGACCTCAGGCTACTGAAGCTTTCTTT	CAWIPRPQATEAFF
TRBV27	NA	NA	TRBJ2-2	TGTGCCAGCAGTTTGGAACGGAACACCGGGGAGCTGTTTTTT	CASSLERNTGELFF
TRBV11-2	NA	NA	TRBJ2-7	TGTGCCAGCAGCTTAGAGTCCAGCTACGAGCAGTACTTC	CASSLESSYEQYF
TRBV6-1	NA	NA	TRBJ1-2	TGTGCCAGCAGTTCCCGGGACGGCATAAACTATGGCTACACCTTC	CASSSRDGINYGYTF
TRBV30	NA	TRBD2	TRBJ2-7	TGTGCCTGGACCCCGTGGAGCGGGGAGTCCTACGAGCAGTACTTC	CAWTPWSGESYEQYF
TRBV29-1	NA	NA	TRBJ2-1	TGCAGCGTTGAAGACGCTGGCCGGGGGAATGAGCAGTTCTTC	CSVEDAGRGNEQFF
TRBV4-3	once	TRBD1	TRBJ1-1	TGCGCCAGCAGCCAAGTTGTACAGGGGGTTCGGACTGAAGCTTTCTTT	CASSQVVQGVRTEAFF
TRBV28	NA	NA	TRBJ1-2	TGTGCCAGCAGTTCCCCGTCGGGGGTGCGGAATGGCTACACCTTC	CASSSPSGVRNGYTF
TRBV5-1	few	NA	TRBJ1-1	TGCGCCAGCAGCTTGGTTGGAACTGAAGCTTTCTTT	CASSLVGTEAFF
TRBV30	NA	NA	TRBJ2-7	TGTGCCTGGAGTGCCGGGACTGTCTACGAGCAGTACTTC	CAWSAGTVYEQYF
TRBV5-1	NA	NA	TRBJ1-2	TGCGCCAGCAGCCTCAGTGGCAGGGCGGGTGGCTACACCTTC	CASSLSGRAGGYTF
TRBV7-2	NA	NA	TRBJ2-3	TGTGCCAGCAGCTTATCAGTTCGGACAGATACGCAGTATTTT	CASSLSVRTDTQYF
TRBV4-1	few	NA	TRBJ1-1	TGCGCCAGCAGCCAAGATCAGGGGTTTGCTGAAGCTTTCTTT	CASSQDQGFAEAFF
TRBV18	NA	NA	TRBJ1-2	TGTGCCAGCTCACCACTGAACCGTCACAATACTAACTATGGCTACACCTTC	CASSPLNRHNTNYGYTF
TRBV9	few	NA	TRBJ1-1	TGTGCCAGCAGCGTTAGCCTCTCTACTGAAGCTTTCTTT	CASSVSLSTEAFF
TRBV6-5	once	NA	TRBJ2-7	TGTGCCAGCAAAAGACGGACCACAAGTCCCTACGAGCAGTACTTC	CASKRRTTSPYEQYF
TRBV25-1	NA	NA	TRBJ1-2	TGTGCCAGCAGCGCCACCACGGACAGATACTATGGCTACACCTTC	CASSATTDRYYGYTF
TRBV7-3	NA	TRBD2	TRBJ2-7	TGTGCCAGCAGCCCGGGGGGAACCTACGAGCAGTACTTC	CASSPGGTYEQYF